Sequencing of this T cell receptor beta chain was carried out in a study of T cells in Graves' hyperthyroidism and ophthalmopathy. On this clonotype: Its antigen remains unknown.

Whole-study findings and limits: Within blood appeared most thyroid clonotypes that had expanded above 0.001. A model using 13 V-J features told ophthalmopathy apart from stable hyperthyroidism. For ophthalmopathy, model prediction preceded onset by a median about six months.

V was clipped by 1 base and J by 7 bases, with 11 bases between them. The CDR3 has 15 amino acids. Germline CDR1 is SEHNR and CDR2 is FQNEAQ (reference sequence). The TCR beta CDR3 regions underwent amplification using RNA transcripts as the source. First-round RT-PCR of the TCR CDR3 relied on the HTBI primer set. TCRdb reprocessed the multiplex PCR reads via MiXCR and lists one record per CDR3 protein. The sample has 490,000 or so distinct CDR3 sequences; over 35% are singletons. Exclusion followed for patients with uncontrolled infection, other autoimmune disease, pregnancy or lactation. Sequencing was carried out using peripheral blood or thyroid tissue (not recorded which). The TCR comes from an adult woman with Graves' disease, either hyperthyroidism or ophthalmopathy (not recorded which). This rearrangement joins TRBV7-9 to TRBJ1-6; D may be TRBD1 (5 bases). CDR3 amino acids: CASSLVGGLNSPLHF. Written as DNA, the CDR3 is TGTGCCAGCAGCTTAGTGGGGGGTTTGAATTCACCCCTCCACTTT.